The 2 T cell receptor beta chains listed next were all sequenced from one sample in a study of T-cell reconstitution after alpha-beta-depleted transplantation in children. Unique molecular identifiers were incorporated when the TCRbeta library was constructed. MiXCR was run by TCRdb on the PCR reads, yielding one entry per CDR3 protein. The top ten hold about 1.1% of the sample, which has about 640,000 distinct CDR3 sequences, approximately 15% seen once. The sample consisted of PBMCs from the stem cell graft donor, taken from the stem cell graft. The receptors shown here come from a human donor who donated a stem cell graft to a child with acute myeloid leukemia.

This clonotype was observed a few times. The chain combines TRBV29-1 with TRBJ1-3; tentative D call: TRBD1 (6 bases). V lost 7 bases and J 0 bases, leaving 16 bases between the germline ends. In germline, CDR1 is SQVTM, CDR2 ANQGSEA. The CDR3 spans 15 residues. CDR3 in DNA: TGCAGCGCCGAGGGGGAGTTCGGCTCTGGAAACACCATATATTTT. This gives the protein CSAEGEFGSGNTIYF.

This clonotype was observed at least ten times. CDR3 bases: TGTGCCAGCAGTCCTCCGACACTGAACACCGGGGAGCTGTTTTTT. This gives the protein CASSPPTLNTGELFF. The chain employs TRBV12-3 or TRBV12-4 and TRBJ2-2; D is unresolved. Trimming shortened V by 5 bases and J by 1 base, and 11 bases separated the two germline ends. This CDR3 is built from 15 residues.